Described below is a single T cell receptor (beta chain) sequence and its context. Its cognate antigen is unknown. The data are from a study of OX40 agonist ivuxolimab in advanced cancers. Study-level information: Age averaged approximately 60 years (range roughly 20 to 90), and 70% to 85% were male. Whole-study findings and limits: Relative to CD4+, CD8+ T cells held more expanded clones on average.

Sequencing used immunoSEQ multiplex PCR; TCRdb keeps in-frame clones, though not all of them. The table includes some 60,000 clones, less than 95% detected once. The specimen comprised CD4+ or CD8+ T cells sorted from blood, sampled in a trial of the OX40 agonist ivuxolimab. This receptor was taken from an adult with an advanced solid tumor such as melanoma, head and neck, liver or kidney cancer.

CDR3 loop: CASITGNYEKLFF. The CDR3 DNA follows: TGTGCCAGCATTACAGGCAACTATGAAAAACTGTTTTTT. V is TRBV28 and J is TRBJ1-4, with a weak D call TRBD1 (5 bases). Germline-derived CDR1 and CDR2 are MDHEN and SYDVKM. This CDR3 region has 13 residues. V dropped 7 bases and J dropped 6 bases, with 12 bases sitting between them. Using reference TRBV28 and TRBJ1-4 for the parts outside the CDR3, the full variable domain is DVKVTQSSRYLVKRTGEKVFLECVQDMDHENMFWYRQDPGLGLRLIYFSYDVKMKEKGDIPEGYSVSREKKERFSLILESASTNQTSMYLCASITGNYEKLFFGSGTQLSVL.